This TCR beta chain was captured in a study of Ad26.COV2.S vaccination and SARS-CoV-2 variants. Regarding the study as a whole: Overall T cell responses may have been underestimated by the analyses of TCR breadth and depth.

Treatment here: roughly 19 received Ad26.COV2.S at low or high dose, single or two shots; about 5 received placebo; per-sample allocation not given. The investigators took samples on day 63 after the first vaccine or placebo injection. This CDR3 spans 12 amino acids. Between the trimmed V and J ends, which lost 1 base and 4 bases, there was a span of 2 bases. About this clone: The antigen is unknown.

Libraries were prepared by immunoSEQ multiplex PCR; TCRdb keeps only in-frame clonotypes and omits some of them. The profile covers around 400,000 clones, with around 90% appearing a single time and 12% taken by the ten largest. This sequence originates from a person between 18 and 65 years old who received the Ad26.COV2.S COVID-19 vaccine or a placebo. The chain joins TRBV12-3 or TRBV12-4 to TRBJ1-3; D unresolved. Sequenced material: peripheral blood, taken in a trial of Ad26.COV2.S vaccine versus placebo. The CDR3: CASSLVGNTIYF. CDR3 nucleotide sequence: TGTGCCAGCAGTTTAGTCGGAAACACCATATATTTT.